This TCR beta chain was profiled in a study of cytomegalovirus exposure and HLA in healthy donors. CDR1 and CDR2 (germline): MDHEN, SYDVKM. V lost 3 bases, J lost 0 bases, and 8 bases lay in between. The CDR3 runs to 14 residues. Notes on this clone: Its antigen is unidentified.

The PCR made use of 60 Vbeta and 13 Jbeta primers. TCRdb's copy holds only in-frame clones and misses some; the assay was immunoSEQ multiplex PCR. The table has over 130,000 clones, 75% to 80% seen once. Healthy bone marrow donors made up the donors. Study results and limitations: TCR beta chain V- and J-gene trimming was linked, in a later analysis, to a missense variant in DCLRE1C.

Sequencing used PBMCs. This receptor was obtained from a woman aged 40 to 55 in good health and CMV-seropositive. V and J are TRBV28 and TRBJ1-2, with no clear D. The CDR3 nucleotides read TGTGCCAGCAGTTTCCGGGAAGCTAACTATGGCTACACCTTC. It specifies CASSFREANYGYTF.